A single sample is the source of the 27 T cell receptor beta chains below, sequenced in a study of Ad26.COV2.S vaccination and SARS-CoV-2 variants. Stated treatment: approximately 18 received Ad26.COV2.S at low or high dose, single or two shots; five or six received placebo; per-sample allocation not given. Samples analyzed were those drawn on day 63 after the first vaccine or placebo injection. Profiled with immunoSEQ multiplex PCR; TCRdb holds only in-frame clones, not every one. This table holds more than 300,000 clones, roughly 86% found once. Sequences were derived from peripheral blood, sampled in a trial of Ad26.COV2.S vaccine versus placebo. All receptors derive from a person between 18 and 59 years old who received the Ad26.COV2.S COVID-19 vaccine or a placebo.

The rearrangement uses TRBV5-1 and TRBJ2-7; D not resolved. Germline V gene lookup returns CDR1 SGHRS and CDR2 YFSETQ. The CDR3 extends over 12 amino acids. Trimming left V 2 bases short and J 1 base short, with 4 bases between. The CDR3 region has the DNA TGCGCCAGCAGCTTAATATCCTACGAGCAGTACTTC. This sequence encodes CASSLISYEQYF.

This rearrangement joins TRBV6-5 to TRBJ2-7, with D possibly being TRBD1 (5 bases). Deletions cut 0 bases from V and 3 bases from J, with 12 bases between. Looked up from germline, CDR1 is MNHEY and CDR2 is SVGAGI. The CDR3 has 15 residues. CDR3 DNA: TGTGCCAGCAGTTACTCGATGGAACAGGACTACGAGCAGTACTTC. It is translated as CASSYSMEQDYEQYF.

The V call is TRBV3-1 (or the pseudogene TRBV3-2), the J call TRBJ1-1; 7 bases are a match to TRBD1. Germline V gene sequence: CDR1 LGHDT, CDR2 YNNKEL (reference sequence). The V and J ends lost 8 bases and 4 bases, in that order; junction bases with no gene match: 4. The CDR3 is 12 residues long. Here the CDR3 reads CASGTEVTEAFF. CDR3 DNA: TGTGCCAGCGGGACAGAGGTCACTGAAGCTTTCTTT.

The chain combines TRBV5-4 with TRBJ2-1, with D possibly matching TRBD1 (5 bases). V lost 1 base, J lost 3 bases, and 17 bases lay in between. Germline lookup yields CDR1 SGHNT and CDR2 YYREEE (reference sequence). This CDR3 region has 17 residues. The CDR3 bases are TGTGCCAGCAGCTTGTTCCCCGGACAAGGGGTCTACAATGAGCAGTTCTTC. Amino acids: CASSLFPGQGVYNEQFF. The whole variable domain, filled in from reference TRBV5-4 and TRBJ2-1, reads ETGVTQSPTHLIKTRGQQVTLRCSSQSGHNTVSWYQQALGQGPQFIFQYYREEENGRGNFPPRFSGLQFPNYSSELNVNALELDDSALYLCASSLFPGQGVYNEQFFGPGTRLTVL.

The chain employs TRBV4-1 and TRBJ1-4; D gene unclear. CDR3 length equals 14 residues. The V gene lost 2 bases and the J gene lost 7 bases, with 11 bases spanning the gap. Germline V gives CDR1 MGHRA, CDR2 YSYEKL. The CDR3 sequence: CASSQNRVGEKLFF. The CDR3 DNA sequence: TGCGCCAGCAGCCAAAACCGGGTGGGTGAAAAACTGTTTTTT.

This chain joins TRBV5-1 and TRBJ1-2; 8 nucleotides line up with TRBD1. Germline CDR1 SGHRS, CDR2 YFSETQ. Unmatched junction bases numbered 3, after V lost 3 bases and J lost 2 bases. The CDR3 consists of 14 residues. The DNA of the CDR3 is TGCGCCAGCAGCTCCAGACAGGGGAACTATGGCTACACCTTC. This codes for CASSSRQGNYGYTF.

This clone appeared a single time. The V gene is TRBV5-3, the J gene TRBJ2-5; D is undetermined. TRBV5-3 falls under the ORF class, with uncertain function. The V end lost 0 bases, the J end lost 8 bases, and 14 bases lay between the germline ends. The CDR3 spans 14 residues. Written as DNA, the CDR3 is TGTGCCAGAAGCTTGGCCGAAGGACCCTGTACCCAGTACTTC. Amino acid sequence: CARSLAEGPCTQYF.

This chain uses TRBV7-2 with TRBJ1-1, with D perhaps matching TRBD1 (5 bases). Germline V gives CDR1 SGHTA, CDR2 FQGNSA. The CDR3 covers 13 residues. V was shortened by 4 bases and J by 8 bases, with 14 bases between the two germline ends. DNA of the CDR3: TGTGCCAGCAGCTCACAAACAGGTTGGGAAGCTTTCTTT. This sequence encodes CASSSQTGWEAFF.

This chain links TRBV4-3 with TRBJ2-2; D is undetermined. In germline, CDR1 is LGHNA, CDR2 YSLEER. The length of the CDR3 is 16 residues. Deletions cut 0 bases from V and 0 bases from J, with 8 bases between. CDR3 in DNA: TGCGCCAGCAGCCAAGATGCCAGGCCGAACACCGGGGAGCTGTTTTTT. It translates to CASSQDARPNTGELFF.

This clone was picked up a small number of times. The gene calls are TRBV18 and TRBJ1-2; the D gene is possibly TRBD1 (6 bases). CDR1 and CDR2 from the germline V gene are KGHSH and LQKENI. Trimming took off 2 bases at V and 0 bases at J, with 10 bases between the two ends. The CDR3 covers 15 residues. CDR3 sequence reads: CASSPAGEPNYGYTF. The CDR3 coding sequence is TGTGCCAGCTCACCAGCAGGGGAACCTAACTATGGCTACACCTTC.

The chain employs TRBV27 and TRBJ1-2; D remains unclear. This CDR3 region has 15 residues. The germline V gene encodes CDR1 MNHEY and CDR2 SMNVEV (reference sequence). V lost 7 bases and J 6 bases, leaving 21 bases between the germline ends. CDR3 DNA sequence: TGTGCCAGCACCTCCGGCACTACATTCGGTGATGGCTACACCTTC. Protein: CASTSGTTFGDGYTF.

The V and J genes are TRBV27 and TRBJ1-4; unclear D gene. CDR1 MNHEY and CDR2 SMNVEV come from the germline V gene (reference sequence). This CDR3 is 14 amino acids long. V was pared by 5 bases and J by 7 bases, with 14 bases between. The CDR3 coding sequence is TGTGCCAGCAGTCCATGGGCCGAGGCTGAAAAACTGTTTTTT. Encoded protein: CASSPWAEAEKLFF.

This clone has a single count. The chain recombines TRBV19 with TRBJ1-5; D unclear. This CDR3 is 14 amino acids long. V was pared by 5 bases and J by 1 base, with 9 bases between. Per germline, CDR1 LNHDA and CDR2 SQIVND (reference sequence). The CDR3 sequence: CASSPGQSNQPQHF. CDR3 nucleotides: TGTGCCAGTAGTCCCGGGCAGAGCAATCAGCCCCAGCATTTT.

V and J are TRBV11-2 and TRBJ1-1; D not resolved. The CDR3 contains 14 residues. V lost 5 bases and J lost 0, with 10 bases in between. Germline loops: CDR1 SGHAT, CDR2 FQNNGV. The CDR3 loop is CASSRLTLNTEAFF. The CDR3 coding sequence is TGTGCCAGCAGCCGACTCACCTTGAACACTGAAGCTTTCTTT.

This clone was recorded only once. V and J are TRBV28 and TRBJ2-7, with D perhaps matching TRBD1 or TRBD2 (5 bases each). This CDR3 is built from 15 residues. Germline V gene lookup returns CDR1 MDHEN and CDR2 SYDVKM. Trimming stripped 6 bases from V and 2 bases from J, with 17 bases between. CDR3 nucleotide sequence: TGTGCCAGCAGCTCTATAGCATTGGGGGCCTACGAGCAGTACTTC. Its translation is CASSSIALGAYEQYF.

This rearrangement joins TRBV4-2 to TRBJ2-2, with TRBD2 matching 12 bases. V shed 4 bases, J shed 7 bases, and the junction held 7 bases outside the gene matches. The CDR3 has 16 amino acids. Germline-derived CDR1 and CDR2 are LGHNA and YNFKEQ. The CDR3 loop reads CASSPLAGGPGGELFF. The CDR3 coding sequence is TGTGCCAGCAGCCCGCTAGCGGGGGGGCCGGGCGGGGAGCTGTTTTTT.

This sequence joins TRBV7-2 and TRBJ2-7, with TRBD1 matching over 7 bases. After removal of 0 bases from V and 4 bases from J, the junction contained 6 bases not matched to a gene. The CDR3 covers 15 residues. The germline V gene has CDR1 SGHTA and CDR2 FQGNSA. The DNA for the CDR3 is TGTGCCAGCAGCTTAGCCGGGACAGCAATTTACGAGCAGTACTTC. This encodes CASSLAGTAIYEQYF.

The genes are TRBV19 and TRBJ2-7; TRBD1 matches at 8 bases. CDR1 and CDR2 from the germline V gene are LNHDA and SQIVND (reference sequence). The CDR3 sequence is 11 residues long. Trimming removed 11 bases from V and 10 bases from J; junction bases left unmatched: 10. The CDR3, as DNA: TGTGCCTGCACAGGGGGACAAGGACAGTACTTC. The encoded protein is CACTGGQGQYF.

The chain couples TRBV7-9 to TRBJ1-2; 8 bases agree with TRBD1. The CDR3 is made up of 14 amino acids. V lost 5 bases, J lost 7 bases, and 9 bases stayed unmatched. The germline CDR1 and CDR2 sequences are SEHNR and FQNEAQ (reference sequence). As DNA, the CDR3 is TGTGCCAGCAGCCCCTCGGACAGGGCGGTTGGCTACACCTTC. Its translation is CASSPSDRAVGYTF.

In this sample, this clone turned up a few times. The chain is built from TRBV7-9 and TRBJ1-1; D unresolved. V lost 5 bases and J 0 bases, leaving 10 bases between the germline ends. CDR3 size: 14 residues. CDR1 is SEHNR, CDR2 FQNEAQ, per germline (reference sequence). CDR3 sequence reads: CASSPKALNTEAFF. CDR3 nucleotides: TGTGCCAGCAGCCCGAAAGCCTTGAACACTGAAGCTTTCTTT.

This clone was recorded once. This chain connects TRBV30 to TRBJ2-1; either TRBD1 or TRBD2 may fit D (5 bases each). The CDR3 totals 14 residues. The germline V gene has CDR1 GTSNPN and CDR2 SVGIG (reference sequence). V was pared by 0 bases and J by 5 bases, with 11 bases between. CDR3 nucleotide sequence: TGTGCCTGGAGTGTGGGGCTAGCAAACAATGAGCAGTTCTTC. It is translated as CAWSVGLANNEQFF. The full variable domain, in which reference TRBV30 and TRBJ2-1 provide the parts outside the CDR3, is SQTIHQWPATLVQPVGSPLSLECTVEGTSNPNLYWYRQAAGRGLQLLFYSVGIGQISSEVPQNLSASRPQDRQFILSSKKLLLSDSGFYLCAWSVGLANNEQFFGPGTRLTVL.

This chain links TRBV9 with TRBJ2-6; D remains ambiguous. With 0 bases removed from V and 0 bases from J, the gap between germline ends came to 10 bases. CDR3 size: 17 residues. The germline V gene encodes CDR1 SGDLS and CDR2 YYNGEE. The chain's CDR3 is CASSVVVGSSGANVLTF. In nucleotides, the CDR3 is TGTGCCAGCAGCGTAGTCGTGGGTAGCTCTGGGGCCAACGTCCTGACTTTC.

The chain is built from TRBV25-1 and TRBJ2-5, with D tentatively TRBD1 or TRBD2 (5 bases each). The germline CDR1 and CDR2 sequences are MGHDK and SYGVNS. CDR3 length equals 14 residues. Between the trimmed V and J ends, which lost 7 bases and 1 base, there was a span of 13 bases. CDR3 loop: CASNSAGAQETQYF. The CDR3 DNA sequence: TGTGCCAGCAATTCCGCCGGGGCCCAAGAGACCCAGTACTTC.

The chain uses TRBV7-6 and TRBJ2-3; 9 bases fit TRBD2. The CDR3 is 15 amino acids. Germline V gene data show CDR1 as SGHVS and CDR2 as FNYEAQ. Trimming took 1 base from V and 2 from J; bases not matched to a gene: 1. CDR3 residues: CASSLGLAATDTQYF. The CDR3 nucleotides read TGTGCCAGCAGCTTAGGACTAGCGGCCACAGATACGCAGTATTTT.

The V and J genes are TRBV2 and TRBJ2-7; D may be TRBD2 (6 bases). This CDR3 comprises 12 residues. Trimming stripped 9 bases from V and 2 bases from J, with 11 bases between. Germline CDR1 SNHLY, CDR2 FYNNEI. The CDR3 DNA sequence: TGTGCCAGTGCACTAGCACCCTACGAGCAGTACTTC. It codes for CASALAPYEQYF.

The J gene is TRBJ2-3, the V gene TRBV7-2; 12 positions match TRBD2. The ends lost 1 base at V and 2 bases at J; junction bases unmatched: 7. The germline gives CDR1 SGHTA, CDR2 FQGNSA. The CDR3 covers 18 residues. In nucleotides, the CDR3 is TGTGCCAGCAGCTTAGTGTTTGCTAGCGGGGGGGCCACAGATACGCAGTATTTT. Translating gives CASSLVFASGGATDTQYF.

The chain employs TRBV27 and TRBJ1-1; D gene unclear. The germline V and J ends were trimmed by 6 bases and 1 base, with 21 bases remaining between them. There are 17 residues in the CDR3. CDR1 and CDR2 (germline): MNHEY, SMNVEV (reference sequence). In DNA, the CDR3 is TGTGCCAGCAGCCACACCTACCCAGTGTCTCGGAACACTGAAGCTTTCTTT. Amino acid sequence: CASSHTYPVSRNTEAFF.